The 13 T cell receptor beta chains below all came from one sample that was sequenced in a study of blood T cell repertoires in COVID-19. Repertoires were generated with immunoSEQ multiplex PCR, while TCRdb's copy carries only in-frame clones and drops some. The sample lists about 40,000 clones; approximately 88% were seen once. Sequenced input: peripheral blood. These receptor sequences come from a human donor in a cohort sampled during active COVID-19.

CDR3 in DNA: TGTGCCAGTCTACCCTATCCTGGGAGTGCCTTCTCTGGAAACACCATATATTTT. Its translation: CASLPYPGSAFSGNTIYF. This rearrangement joins TRBV7-2 to TRBJ1-3, with unresolved D. The CDR3 consists of 18 residues. Germline V gene lookup returns CDR1 SGHTA and CDR2 FQGNSA. Trimming pared 9 bases from V and 0 bases from J, leaving 24 bases between.

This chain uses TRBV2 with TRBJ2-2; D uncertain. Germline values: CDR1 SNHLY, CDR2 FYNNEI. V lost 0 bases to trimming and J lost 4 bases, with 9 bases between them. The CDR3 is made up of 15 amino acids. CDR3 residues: CASSEARFGTGELFF. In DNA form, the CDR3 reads TGTGCCAGCAGTGAAGCCAGATTTGGCACCGGGGAGCTGTTTTTT.

CDR3 sequence (DNA): TGTGCCAGCAGCCAAGCGGGAGGGAGCTCCTACGAGCAGTACTTC. Its protein is CASSQAGGSSYEQYF. The V and J genes are TRBV3-1 (or the pseudogene TRBV3-2) and TRBJ2-7; 8 nucleotides line up with TRBD2. Looked up from germline, CDR1 is LGHDT and CDR2 is YNNKEL (reference sequence). This CDR3 is built from 15 residues. V trimming: 1 base; J trimming: 0 bases; junction bases outside the gene matches: 2.

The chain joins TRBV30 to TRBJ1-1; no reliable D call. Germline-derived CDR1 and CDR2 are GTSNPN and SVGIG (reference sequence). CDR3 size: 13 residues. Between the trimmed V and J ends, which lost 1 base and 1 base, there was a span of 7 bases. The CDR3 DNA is TGTGCCTGGAGTGGCGTCTCGAACACTGAAGCTTTCTTT. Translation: CAWSGVSNTEAFF.

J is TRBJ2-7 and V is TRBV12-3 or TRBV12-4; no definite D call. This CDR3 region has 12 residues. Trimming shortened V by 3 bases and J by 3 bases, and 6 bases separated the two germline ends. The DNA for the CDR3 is TGTGCCAGCAGTTTCTCGGGCTACGAGCAGTACTTC. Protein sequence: CASSFSGYEQYF.

For the CDR3, the DNA is TGTGCCAGCAGCCGTGACAAATACAATGAAAAACTGTTTTTT. Translated, it gives CASSRDKYNEKLFF. V gene TRBV5-4 combines with J gene TRBJ1-4; D is unresolved. The CDR3 is 14 residues long. V was trimmed by 4 bases and J by 5 bases, leaving 12 bases between them. CDR1 SGHNT and CDR2 YYREEE come from the germline V gene (reference sequence).

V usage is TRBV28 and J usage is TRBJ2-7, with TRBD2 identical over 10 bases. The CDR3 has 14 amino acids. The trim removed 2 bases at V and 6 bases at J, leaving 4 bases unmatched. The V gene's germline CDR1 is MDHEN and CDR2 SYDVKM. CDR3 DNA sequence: TGTGCCAGCAGTTTACAGCTAGCGGGGGTCGAGCAGTACTTC. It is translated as CASSLQLAGVEQYF.

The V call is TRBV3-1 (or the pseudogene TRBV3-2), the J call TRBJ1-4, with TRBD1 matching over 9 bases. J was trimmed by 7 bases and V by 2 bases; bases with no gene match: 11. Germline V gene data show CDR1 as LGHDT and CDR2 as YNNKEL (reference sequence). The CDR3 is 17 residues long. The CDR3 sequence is CASSQFLDRGVAEKLFF. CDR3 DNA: TGTGCCAGCAGCCAATTTCTGGACAGGGGAGTGGCTGAAAAACTGTTTTTT.

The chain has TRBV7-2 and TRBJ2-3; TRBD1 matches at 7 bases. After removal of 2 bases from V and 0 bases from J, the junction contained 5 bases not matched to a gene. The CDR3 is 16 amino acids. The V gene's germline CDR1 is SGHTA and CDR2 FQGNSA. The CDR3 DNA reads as TGTGCCAGCAGCTTATCCGGGACAGTCAGCACAGATACGCAGTATTTT. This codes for CASSLSGTVSTDTQYF.

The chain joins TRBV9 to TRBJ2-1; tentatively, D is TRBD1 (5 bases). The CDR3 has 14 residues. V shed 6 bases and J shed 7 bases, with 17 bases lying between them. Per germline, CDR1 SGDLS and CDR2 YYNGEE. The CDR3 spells CASTLSVQGNEQFF. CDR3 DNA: TGTGCCAGCACCCTTAGTGTTCAGGGAAATGAGCAGTTCTTC.

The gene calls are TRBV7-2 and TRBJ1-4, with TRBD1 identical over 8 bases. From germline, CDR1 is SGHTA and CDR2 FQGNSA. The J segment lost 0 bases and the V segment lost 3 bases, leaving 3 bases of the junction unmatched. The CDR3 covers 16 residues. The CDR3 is CASSFRQGTTNEKLFF. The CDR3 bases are TGTGCCAGCAGCTTCAGACAGGGGACAACTAATGAAAAACTGTTTTTT.

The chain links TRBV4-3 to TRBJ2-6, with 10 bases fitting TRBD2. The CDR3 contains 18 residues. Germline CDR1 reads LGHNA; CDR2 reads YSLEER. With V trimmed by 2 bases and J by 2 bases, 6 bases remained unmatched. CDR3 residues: CASSQFSSGGTGANVLTF. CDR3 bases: TGCGCCAGCAGCCAATTCTCTAGCGGGGGAACTGGGGCCAACGTCCTGACTTTC.

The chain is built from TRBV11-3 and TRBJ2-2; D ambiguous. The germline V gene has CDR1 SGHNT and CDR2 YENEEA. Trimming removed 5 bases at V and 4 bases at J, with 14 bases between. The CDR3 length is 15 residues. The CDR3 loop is CASSHRLGSTGELFF. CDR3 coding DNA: TGTGCCAGCAGCCACCGGCTAGGTTCCACCGGGGAGCTGTTTTTT.